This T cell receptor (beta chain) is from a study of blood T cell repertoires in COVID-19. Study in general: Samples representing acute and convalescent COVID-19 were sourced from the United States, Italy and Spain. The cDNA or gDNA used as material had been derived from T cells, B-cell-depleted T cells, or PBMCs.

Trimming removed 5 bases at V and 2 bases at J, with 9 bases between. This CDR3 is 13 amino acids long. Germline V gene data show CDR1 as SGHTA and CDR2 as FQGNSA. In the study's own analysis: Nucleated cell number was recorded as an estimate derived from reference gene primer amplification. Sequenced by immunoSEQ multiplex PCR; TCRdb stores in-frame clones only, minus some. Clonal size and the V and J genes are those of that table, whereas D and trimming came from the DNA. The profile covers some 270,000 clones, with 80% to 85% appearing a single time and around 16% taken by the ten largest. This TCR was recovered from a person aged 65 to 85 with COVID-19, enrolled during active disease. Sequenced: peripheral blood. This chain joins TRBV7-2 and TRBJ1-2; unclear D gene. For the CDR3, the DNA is TGTGCCAGCAGCCTAACAGAGAACTATGGCTACACCTTC. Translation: CASSLTENYGYTF.